This TCR beta chain was profiled in a study of T cell responses to AZD1222 COVID-19 vaccine. Clones were read by immunoSEQ multiplex PCR, and TCRdb kept only the in-frame ones, dropping some. The repertoire has about 140,000 clones, 88% of them found once; the top ten carry roughly 3%. This clone was detected only once. Germline trimming cut 5 bases from V and 4 bases from J; bases unmatched to any gene: 3. Germline lookup yields CDR1 SGHVS and CDR2 FQNEAQ. This CDR3 comprises 13 residues. Source: peripheral blood, taken on day 0 of AZD1222 vaccination. The sequence was collected from an adult in good health. The rearrangement links TRBV7-8 to TRBJ1-2; 8 bases are shared with TRBD1. The CDR3 sequence: CASSQDRGYGYTF. The CDR3 region has the DNA TGTGCCAGCAGCCAAGACAGGGGCTATGGCTACACCTTC.